Listed here are 21 T cell receptor beta chains from one sample, sequenced in a study of T cells after yellow fever vaccination. TCRdb passed the 5' RACE reads through MiXCR, listing each CDR3 protein once. Of around 610,000 distinct CDR3 sequences listed, 13% are singletons. Sequences were derived from PBMCs, sampled on the day of the yellow fever booster vaccination. The receptors here all came from a man aged 25 to 45 who received the YFV17D yellow fever vaccine.

This clonotype was detected only a few times. The gene calls are TRBV4-2 and TRBJ2-1, with TRBD2 matching 7 bases. CDR3 size: 17 residues. Germline loops: CDR1 LGHNA, CDR2 YNFKEQ. Trimming cost V 0 bases and J 6 bases; bases outside gene matches: 11. CDR3 DNA: TGTGCCAGCAGCCAAGAAGAATCTGGACTAGATGCCAATGAGCAGTTCTTC. Protein product: CASSQEESGLDANEQFF.

The V and J genes are TRBV29-1 and TRBJ2-5; D is possibly TRBD1 (5 bases). There are 13 residues in the CDR3. The germline CDR1 and CDR2 sequences are SQVTM and ANQGSEA. Trimming stripped 5 bases from V and 4 bases from J, with 14 bases between. The CDR3, as DNA: TGCAGCGTTTCGCAGGGTTGGGGAGAGACCCAGTACTTC. As protein: CSVSQGWGETQYF.

This clonotype has just a few counts. CDR3 DNA: TGCGCCAGCAGCTTGGGGACTAGCGGGGTATACGATACGCAGTATTTT. This translates into CASSLGTSGVYDTQYF. The V call is TRBV5-1, the J call TRBJ2-3; 12 bases line up with TRBD2. CDR1 is SGHRS and CDR2 is YFSETQ in the germline V gene. CDR3 length equals 16 residues. V shed 0 bases and J 6 bases; nucleotides not matched to a gene: 5.

J is TRBJ2-1 and V is TRBV12-3 or TRBV12-4; possibly TRBD1 or TRBD2 for D (6 bases each). The CDR3 runs 15 residues. Trimming left V 6 bases short and J 6 bases short, with 18 bases between. The CDR3 sequence is CASSSTGGAGNEQFF. The DNA of the CDR3 is TGTGCCAGCAGCTCAACCGGGGGCGCGGGCAATGAGCAGTTCTTC.

This clonotype was seen a handful of times. The chain is built from TRBV24-1 and TRBJ1-2; no clear D gene. The V gene lost 7 bases and the J gene lost 3 bases, with 5 bases spanning the gap. Germline V lookup: CDR1 KGHDR, CDR2 SFDVKD. The CDR3 runs 11 residues. CDR3 sequence: CATRSDYGYTF. The CDR3 bases are TGTGCCACCAGGAGTGACTATGGCTACACCTTC.

This clonotype occurred many times. The rearrangement links TRBV23-1 to TRBJ2-7; the D gene is possibly TRBD1 (6 bases). TRBV23-1 is an ORF; its function is uncertain. V was pared by 0 bases and J by 5 bases, with 11 bases between. This CDR3 is 14 amino acids long. The CDR3 region has the DNA TGCGCCAGCAGTCAATCAGGGGGTCGCAACGAGCAGTACTTC. This translates into CASSQSGGRNEQYF.

In this sample, this clonotype turned up a few times. This chain connects TRBV6-2 or TRBV6-3 to TRBJ2-7; no firm D call. Germline V CDR1 and CDR2: MNHEY, SVGEGT. This CDR3 comprises 13 residues. Trimming took 6 bases from V and 0 from J, leaving 9 bases between them. The chain's CDR3 is CASSQISSYEQYF. CDR3 in DNA: TGTGCCAGCAGCCAAATAAGCTCCTACGAGCAGTACTTC.

This clonotype was counted between two and nine times. The CDR3 sequence: CASSQGPGTSSNEQFF. The CDR3 nucleotides are TGTGCCAGCAGCCAAGGACCCGGGACTAGTTCTAATGAGCAGTTCTTC. This sequence joins TRBV3-1 and TRBJ2-1; 8 nucleotides line up with TRBD2. Germline values: CDR1 LGHDT, CDR2 YNNKEL (reference sequence). The CDR3 loop spans 16 amino acids. With V trimmed by 1 base and J by 7 bases, 9 bases remained unmatched.

This clonotype occurred a few times. The V call is TRBV6-5, the J call TRBJ2-1, with TRBD1 identical over 7 bases. The CDR3 has 16 residues. V trimming: 0 bases; J trimming: 2 bases; junction bases outside the gene matches: 4. CDR1 MNHEY and CDR2 SVGAGI come from the germline V gene. In nucleotides, the CDR3 is TGTGCCAGCAGTTACTCGGCCAGGGGGACCTACAATGAGCAGTTCTTC. It encodes CASSYSARGTYNEQFF.

A few counts support this clonotype. V usage is TRBV6-2 or TRBV6-3 and J usage is TRBJ2-7; D is perhaps TRBD2 (7 bases). The V gene's germline CDR1 is MNHEY and CDR2 SVGEGT. Trimming left V 8 bases short and J 3 bases short, with 14 bases between. The CDR3 extends over 13 amino acids. CDR3: CASGRGGVYEQYF. CDR3 nucleotides: TGTGCCAGCGGAAGGGGGGGAGTCTACGAGCAGTACTTC.

The genes are TRBV29-1 and TRBJ2-3; 7 bases map to TRBD2. The ends lost 5 bases at V and 2 bases at J; junction bases unmatched: 10. CDR3 size: 15 residues. Germline V gene data show CDR1 as SQVTM and CDR2 as ANQGSEA. CDR3 nucleotide sequence: TGCAGCGTTTCCCCGACTAGCACAGTCACAGATACGCAGTATTTT. This codes for CSVSPTSTVTDTQYF.

The chain couples TRBV6-1 to TRBJ2-1, with 7 bases identical to TRBD2. Germline V CDR1 and CDR2: MNHNS, SASEGT. V lost 6 bases and J lost 1; bases outside the gene matches: 6. CDR3 length: 15 residues. CDR3 nucleotide sequence: TGTGCCAGCAGCGAGGGACTACTATCCTACAATGAGCAGTTCTTC. Its protein product is CASSEGLLSYNEQFF.

This rearrangement joins TRBV12-3 or TRBV12-4 to TRBJ2-1, with D possibly TRBD2 on 6 matching bases. With 3 bases removed from V and 12 bases from J, the gap between germline ends came to 12 bases. The CDR3 is 12 residues long. CDR3 sequence reads: CASSLGGRGQFF. CDR3 in DNA: TGTGCCAGCAGTTTGGGGGGTCGGGGGCAGTTCTTC.

The chain recombines TRBV12-3 or TRBV12-4 with TRBJ2-1, with TRBD1 matching 9 bases. V dropped 1 base and J dropped 7; count of bases not matched to a gene: 5. The CDR3 has 15 residues. For the CDR3, the DNA is TGTGCCAGCAGTTTAGAAGGACAGGGGTCTAATGAGCAGTTCTTC. Residues: CASSLEGQGSNEQFF.

This clonotype has ten or more counts. The chain joins TRBV19 to TRBJ2-1; tentatively, D is TRBD1 or TRBD2 (6 bases each). The germline gives CDR1 LNHDA, CDR2 SQIVND (reference sequence). CDR3 size: 15 residues. Trimming cost V 5 bases and J 7 bases, with 18 bases left between them. CDR3 loop: CASSVDRRSGNEQFF. CDR3 DNA: TGTGCCAGTAGTGTCGACAGGAGAAGCGGGAATGAGCAGTTCTTC.

The CDR3 sequence: CATSEPTRNEQFF. CDR3 nucleotide sequence: TGTGCCACCAGTGAGCCCACACGGAACGAGCAGTTCTTC. The V gene is TRBV24-1, the J gene TRBJ2-1; D is uncertain. Germline assignment: CDR1 KGHDR and CDR2 SFDVKD. CDR3 size: 13 residues. Trimming took off 4 bases at V and 10 bases at J, with 13 bases between the two ends.

The J gene is TRBJ2-7, the V gene TRBV6-1; D is possibly TRBD1 (5 bases). The CDR3 runs 14 residues. The V end lost 6 bases, the J end lost 5 bases, and 17 bases lay between the germline ends. Germline V gene lookup returns CDR1 MNHNS and CDR2 SASEGT. The DNA for the CDR3 is TGTGCCAGCAGGGCGGTAGGGGCGGTCAACGAGCAGTACTTC. Protein: CASRAVGAVNEQYF.

The chain has TRBV5-6 and TRBJ1-1; D not resolved. The CDR3 is 13 residues long. V lost 0 bases and J lost 7, with 10 bases in between. In germline, CDR1 is SGHDT, CDR2 YYEEEE. In DNA form, the CDR3 reads TGTGCCAGCAGCTTGGATATGTCCAATGAAGCTTTCTTT. This encodes CASSLDMSNEAFF.

This clonotype has just a few counts. The junction does not match germline at one end; this may be a read error. The DNA of the CDR3 is TGCAGCGTCGAAGGGCGCACTGAAGCTTTCTTT. It yields the protein CSVEGRTEAFF. The chain is built from TRBV29-1 and TRBJ1-1, with D hard to call. Per the germline V gene, CDR1 is SQVTM and CDR2 is ANQGSEA. The CDR3 loop spans 11 amino acids.

The chain links TRBV7-2 to TRBJ2-1; 14 nucleotides align to TRBD2. Trimming cost V 7 bases and J 7 bases; bases outside gene matches: 3. The CDR3 runs 14 residues. Germline CDR1 SGHTA, CDR2 FQGNSA. CDR3 bases: TGTGCCAGCAATGGACTAGCGGGAGGAAATGAGCAGTTCTTC. It translates to CASNGLAGGNEQFF.

The chain has TRBV25-1 and TRBJ2-2; weak D call: TRBD2 (7 bases). Germline V gene sequence: CDR1 MGHDK, CDR2 SYGVNS. Trimming left V 5 bases short and J 0 bases short, with 16 bases between. The CDR3 extends over 17 amino acids. DNA of the CDR3: TGTGCCAGCAGTAAAGGAGGGGGGGCTACGAACACCGGGGAGCTGTTTTTT. Its translation: CASSKGGGATNTGELFF. The entire variable domain, with the rest obtained from reference TRBV25-1 and TRBJ2-2, is as follows: EADIYQTPRYLVIGTGKKITLECSQTMGHDKMYWYQQDPGMELHLIHYSYGVNSTEKGDLSSESTVSRIRTEHFPLTLESARPSHTSQYLCASSKGGGATNTGELFFGEGSRLTVL.